This TCR beta chain was identified during a study of blood T cell repertoires in COVID-19. Study-level background: Italy, Spain and the United States were the sources of the convalescent and acute COVID-19 samples. Sample material is recorded as cDNA or gDNA derived from T cells, B-cell-depleted T cells, or PBMCs.

Only in-frame clones appear in the TCRdb table, and some are missing; sequencing was by immunoSEQ multiplex PCR. Of over 250,000 clones in the sample, more than 80% were seen once. V gave up 4 bases and J gave up 2 bases, with 10 bases separating them. The CDR3 covers 15 residues. CDR1 and CDR2 from the germline V gene are KGHDR and SFDVKD. The V call is TRBV24-1, the J call TRBJ1-4; a weak D match, TRBD1 (6 bases). The specimen was peripheral blood. The source of this sequence is a woman aged 45-59 years with COVID-19, enrolled during active disease. DNA for the CDR3: TGTGCCACCAGTGAAGGGGGTCCTACTAATGAAAAACTGTTTTTT. Translating gives CATSEGGPTNEKLFF.